The text below deals with one TCR beta chain. There is no known antigen for this receptor. No much larger clonotype is one base removed from it; base qualities were not supplied. In light of the paper, this sample's time point label describes: pretreatment peripheral blood. A cohort of about 31 patients with locally advanced or metastatic urothelial carcinoma, treated at Memorial Sloan Kettering on a trial protocol, was included. Peripheral blood mononuclear cells were collected pretreatment and during treatment, with between 1 and 8 total time points obtained per patient. The Qiagen DNeasy Blood extraction kit was used to purify genomic DNA from total PBMCs and tumor samples. PBMCs were collected pretreatment and during treatment, and were isolated and stored as previously described. This record belongs to a study of PD-L1 blockade in urothelial cancer (TCRdb year 2017). At the level of the whole study: Every patient began therapy in about 2014 and was given atezolizumab 1,200 mg intravenously every 3 weeks. The study, an exploratory multi-omic analysis, examined somatic, immune and clinical correlates of response to PD-L1 blockade with atezolizumab in urothelial cancer. Blood samples gave a median of about 140,000 T cells and some 83,000 unique TCRs, with a median clonality of about 0.078. In the same patients who had TCR sequencing, pretreatment tumors also underwent whole exome sequencing and RNA sequencing. Patients had an ECOG performance status of 0 or 1 and had received between 0 and 3 prior chemotherapy regimens. About 90% of the roughly 29 patients were identified as males with urothelial cancer of bladder origin, and a prior smoking history was reported by 18 of 29 patients. Some 30 patients had pretreatment blood TCR-seq, some 24 had at least one posttreatment blood collection, and some 24 had tumor TCR-seq. Pretreatment tumor samples, along with matched peripheral blood serially collected before and after atezolizumab treatment, were subjected to TCR sequencing. Durable clinical benefit meant progression-free survival longer than 6 months, and TCR features were also tested against progression-free and overall survival. Nine patients reached durable clinical benefit, while around 19 patients did not. Blood samples were analyzed 3 weeks after the start of treatment (second dose) and 6 weeks after the start of treatment. The investigation overall reported the following: Improved progression-free and overall survival was associated with having pretreatment peripheral blood TCR clonality below the median. At 3 weeks after the start of treatment, tumor-associated TCR clones in peripheral blood had expanded more in patients with durable benefit (n of about 20, p = 0.022). Because the sample size was small (n ≈ 27) and many exploratory analyses were performed, the results are intended to be hypothesis-generating.

V is pared back by 0 bases and J by 9 bases, with 18 bases lying between the germline termini. CDR1 and CDR2 (MGHRA, YSYEKL) derive from the germline V gene. Taken from cysteine to phenylalanine, the CDR3 has 17 residues. Just the 51-base CDR3 DNA is kept, in frame starting at base 1. Each PCR received spiked-in synthetic TCR analog templates so that absolute template abundance could be estimated from read counts. The immunoSEQ assay used bias-controlled V and J gene primers to amplify TCRbeta CDR3 regions from genomic DNA. Sequencing of rearranged TCRbeta segments was done at approximately 20X coverage. In the paper's pipeline: Clustering was used to correct sequencing errors, and CDR3s were annotated against IMGT to assign V, D and J genes. Downstream analyses used only productive TCRbeta rearrangements, leaving out any out-of-frame or stop-codon sequences. To compute clonality, Shannon entropy was normalized by the log of the number of unique productive sequences and then subtracted from one. Clones differing between time points or between blood and tumor were identified by Fisher's exact test with Benjamini-Hochberg correction at adjusted p below 0.01. TCRdb took over this immuneACCESS table, retaining in-frame rearrangements with V and J assigned. Such tables are incomplete; in checked studies, under half of the missing clones stem from an unresolved V gene, and the remainder is unexplained. V and J calls and clone size follow that table, whereas D and trimming were derived from the DNA. Within this sample are roughly 49,000 clones, with 86% of them counted one time only. 22% of the sample lies in the top ten.

The material sequenced was PBMCs, taken around atezolizumab (anti-PD-L1) treatment. The receptor was derived from a man aged 55 to 70 with urothelial cancer. This chain joins TRBV4-1 to TRBJ1-6; no confident D gene assignment can be made. In nucleotide form, the sequence is TGCGCCAGCAGCCAAGATCGGTTGGGCAATCCTTCTTCACCCCTCCACTTT. Its translation reads: CASSQDRLGNPSSPLHF.